This T cell receptor (beta chain) is from a study of blood T cell repertoires in COVID-19. For the study at large: Specimens from acute and convalescent COVID-19 originated in the United States, Italy and Spain.

Residents of 24 US areas, aged roughly 18 to 89 years, made up the participants. Cohorts were assigned according to the clinical history that participants reported. The recovered donors of Cohort 3 showed two negative PCRs, clearance, or symptom resolution. Clones were read by immunoSEQ multiplex PCR, and TCRdb kept only the in-frame ones, dropping some. The data show 210,000 or so clones, approximately 80% seen once. This CDR3 contains 14 residues. Germline-derived CDR1 and CDR2 are LNHDA and SQIVND (reference sequence). Trimming cost V 9 bases and J 5 bases; bases outside gene matches: 8. The chain couples TRBV19 to TRBJ1-4, with TRBD1 matching over 8 bases. This TCR derives from a man in his sixties who had recovered from COVID-19. The sample consisted of PBMCs or T cells enriched from blood (not recorded which). The CDR3 DNA reads as TGTGCCAGCTCAAGGGACAGGAAAAATGAAAAACTGTTTTTT. Encoded protein: CASSRDRKNEKLFF.